Each of the 17 T cell receptor beta chains below was sequenced from the same sample in a study. Adaptor-ligated barcode primers were used to amplify TRBV12-4/TRBJ1-2 clonotypes. TCRdb independently ran MiXCR on the multiplex PCR reads; one entry per CDR3 protein. Found here are 500 or so distinct CDR3 sequences, over 0.75% of them singletons; the top ten hold almost 25%. Specimen: naive CD4+ T cells sorted from blood. Specified subset: naive CD4+ T cells, CD4+CD45RA+CD25-. These receptor sequences come from a female donor with breast cancer.

In its sample, this clonotype is medium-sized. This chain joins TRBV12-3 or TRBV12-4 and TRBJ1-2, with TRBD1 identical over 8 bases. The CDR3 is made up of 17 amino acids. Trimming took 6 bases from V and 3 from J; bases not matched to a gene: 15. The CDR3 DNA reads TGTGCCAGCAGCCACGGGACAGGCGGAGGCACTTACTATGGCTACACCTTC. Translated, it gives CASSHGTGGGTYYGYTF.

Within the sample, this clonotype is large. The genes are TRBV12-3 or TRBV12-4 and TRBJ1-2; D gene uncertain. This CDR3 contains 11 residues. Trimming cost V 8 bases and J 7 bases, with 11 bases left between them. CDR3 DNA sequence: TGTGCCAGCGCTTTACAAGGTGGCTACACCTTC. Amino acid sequence: CASALQGGYTF.

This clonotype is categorized as medium-sized. V gene TRBV12-3 or TRBV12-4 combines with J gene TRBJ1-2; D unclear. Trimming took 7 bases from V and 0 from J, leaving 15 bases between them. This CDR3 has 15 residues. This chain's CDR3 is CASTLRTGANYGYTF. The CDR3 region has the DNA TGTGCCAGCACCCTCAGGACGGGAGCTAACTATGGCTACACCTTC.

This clonotype is large. V usage is TRBV12-3 or TRBV12-4 and J usage is TRBJ1-2; 8 positions agree with TRBD1. The CDR3 has 16 residues. V was pared by 3 bases and J by 2 bases, with 8 bases of the junction left unmatched. Written as DNA, the CDR3 is TGTGCCAGCAGTTTTACAACCGGGACAGGCAACTATGGCTACACCTTC. It specifies CASSFTTGTGNYGYTF.

By sample fraction, this clonotype is medium-sized. The chain is built from TRBV12-3 or TRBV12-4 and TRBJ1-2; the match to TRBD1 covers 7 bases. With 3 bases clipped from V and 7 bases from J, the junction kept 5 bases outside the gene matches. The CDR3 runs 13 residues. The CDR3 here is CASSFRQGGGYTF. CDR3 nucleotide sequence: TGTGCCAGCAGTTTCCGACAGGGTGGTGGCTACACCTTC.

In this sample, this clonotype turned up many times. The rearrangement joins TRBV12-3 or TRBV12-4 to TRBJ1-2; D perhaps matches TRBD1 (6 bases). This CDR3 spans 13 amino acids. V shed 8 bases and J shed 6 bases, with 16 bases lying between them. CDR3 nucleotide sequence: TGTGCCAGCGGCCGACAGGTCTCTCATGGCTACACCTTC. This gives the protein CASGRQVSHGYTF.

Within the sample, this clonotype is large. At one of its ends the junction is not consistent with the germline gene, which may arise from a read error. J is TRBJ1-2 and V is TRBV12-3 or TRBV12-4; D might be TRBD1 (5 bases). The CDR3 contains 13 residues. CDR3 bases: TGTGCCAGCAGCTTAGACAGAAACTATGGCTACACCTTC. This translates into CASSLDRNYGYTF.

This clonotype is judged large. The CDR3 protein is CASSRASYGYTF. Here the CDR3 DNA reads TGTGCCAGCAGCCGGGCCAGCTATGGCTACACCTTC. The chain employs TRBV12-3 or TRBV12-4 and TRBJ1-2; D is unclear. V was trimmed by 6 bases and J by 4 bases, leaving 9 bases between them. The CDR3 is 12 amino acids.

By share, this clonotype ranks as hyperexpanded. The gene calls are TRBV12-3 or TRBV12-4 and TRBJ1-2; a weak D match, TRBD1 (6 bases). CDR3 length: 14 amino acids. Trimming took 8 bases from V and 1 from J, leaving 14 bases between them. CDR3 loop: CASGSPGVNYGYTF. The DNA of the CDR3 is TGTGCCAGCGGCTCTCCAGGGGTTAACTATGGCTACACCTTC.

Relative to its sample, this clonotype is hyperexpanded. The chain uses TRBV12-3 or TRBV12-4 and TRBJ1-2; D remains ambiguous. CDR3 length: 13 amino acids. V was pared by 6 bases and J by 5 bases, with 13 bases between. The CDR3 here is CASSQTNYYGYTF. The CDR3 DNA reads as TGTGCCAGCAGCCAGACTAACTATTATGGCTACACCTTC.

Judged by abundance, this clonotype is medium-sized. The chain uses TRBV12-3 or TRBV12-4 and TRBJ1-2; 9 bases line up with TRBD1. V dropped 1 base and J dropped 2; count of bases not matched to a gene: 5. This CDR3 has 16 amino acids. The CDR3: CASSLVPGQGNYGYTF. The CDR3 DNA reads TGTGCCAGCAGTTTAGTTCCGGGACAGGGCAACTATGGCTACACCTTC.

This clonotype is judged large. The genes are TRBV12-3 or TRBV12-4 and TRBJ1-2, with TRBD1 as a possible D gene (6 bases). The CDR3 consists of 16 residues. Trimming stripped 1 base from V and 7 bases from J, with 19 bases between. This CDR3 is CASSLVVTGNPFGYTF. CDR3 sequence (DNA): TGTGCCAGCAGTTTAGTAGTAACAGGGAATCCATTTGGCTACACCTTC.

Sample share makes this clonotype medium-sized. The chain recombines TRBV12-3 or TRBV12-4 with TRBJ1-2; D gene uncertain. V gave up 3 bases and J gave up 5 bases, with 13 bases separating them. The CDR3 extends over 14 amino acids. The CDR3 DNA is TGTGCCAGCAGTTTGGACCGCCCGTGGTATGGCTACACCTTC. Amino acid sequence: CASSLDRPWYGYTF.

Sample share makes this clonotype medium-sized. This chain connects TRBV12-3 or TRBV12-4 to TRBJ1-2; D remains ambiguous. This CDR3 is built from 14 residues. Trimming shortened V by 3 bases and J by 4 bases, and 12 bases separated the two germline ends. The CDR3 here is CASSFKGLGYGYTF. For the CDR3, the DNA is TGTGCCAGCAGTTTCAAGGGTCTTGGCTATGGCTACACCTTC.

This clonotype is deemed large. V usage is TRBV12-3 or TRBV12-4 and J usage is TRBJ1-2; TRBD1 might be the D (6 bases). The CDR3 is made up of 12 amino acids. The ends were cut back, 5 bases at V and 6 bases at J, with 10 bases in the middle. CDR3 in amino acids: CASSIQGDGYTF. As DNA, the CDR3 is TGTGCCAGCAGTATACAGGGAGATGGCTACACCTTC.

This clonotype qualifies as medium-sized. The gene calls are TRBV12-3 or TRBV12-4 and TRBJ1-2; D remains unclear. Trimming removed 9 bases from V and 8 bases from J, with 16 bases in between. There are 12 residues in the CDR3. The chain's CDR3 is CASSRRSLGYTF. In DNA form, the CDR3 reads TGTGCCAGTAGCAGACGGTCCTTAGGCTACACCTTC.

This clonotype is classed as medium-sized. In nucleotides, the CDR3 is TGTGCCAGCAGTTTATATCGGCTCCGAGACAGCTCTAACTATGGCTACACCTTC. It encodes CASSLYRLRDSSNYGYTF. The chain combines TRBV12-3 or TRBV12-4 with TRBJ1-2; D may be TRBD1 (5 bases). The V end was cut by 2 bases, the J end by 0 bases, with 19 bases between. This CDR3 is built from 18 residues.